The sequence of this TCR beta chain was determined in a study of CD8 T cells in Susac syndrome. CDR1 and CDR2 from the germline V gene are LNHNV and YYDKDF (reference sequence). The CDR3 spans 15 residues. Trimming cost V 0 bases and J 2 bases; bases outside gene matches: 3. RNA was extracted with the RNeasy kit, and a quantity of about 0.5 to 1 ug was reverse transcribed using random hexamers. Amplification of TCR beta CDR3 across 54 Vbeta and 13 Jbeta was performed with immunoSEQ multiplex PCR. A single record per CDR3 protein comes from TCRdb applying MiXCR to the immunoSEQ multiplex PCR reads. The data contain some 260,000 distinct CDR3 sequences, roughly 85% of them seen just once; the ten biggest clones take up around 0.12%.

Sequenced input: CD8+ T cells from PBMCs. The clonotype comes from a human donor with multiple sclerosis. The rearrangement uses TRBV15 and TRBJ2-7, with 8 bases that match TRBD1. CDR3 residues: CATSRDSDRAYEQYF. Written as DNA, the CDR3 is TGTGCCACCAGCAGAGATTCGGACAGGGCCTACGAGCAGTACTTC.